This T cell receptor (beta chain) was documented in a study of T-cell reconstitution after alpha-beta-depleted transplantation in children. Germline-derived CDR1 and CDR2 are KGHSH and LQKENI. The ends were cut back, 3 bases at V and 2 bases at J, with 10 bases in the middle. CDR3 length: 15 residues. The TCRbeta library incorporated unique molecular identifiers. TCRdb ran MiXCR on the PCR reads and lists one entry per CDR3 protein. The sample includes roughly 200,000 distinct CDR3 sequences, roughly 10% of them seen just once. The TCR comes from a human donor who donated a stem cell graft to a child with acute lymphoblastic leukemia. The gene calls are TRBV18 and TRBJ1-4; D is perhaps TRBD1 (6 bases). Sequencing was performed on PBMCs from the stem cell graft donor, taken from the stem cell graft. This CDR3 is CASSPAGQTNEKLFF. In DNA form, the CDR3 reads TGTGCCAGCTCACCGGCAGGACAGACTAATGAAAAACTGTTTTTT.